This T cell receptor beta chain is from a study of cytomegalovirus exposure and HLA in healthy donors (dated by TCRdb to the late 2010s). As for the study more broadly: According to a later analysis, one platform produced both the 120 validation repertoires and the roughly 650 repertoires of the first cohort. To predict cytomegalovirus infection status, the study combined high-throughput TCR immunosequencing, statistical association of individual TCRs with disease status, and machine learning. Besides the first cohort of roughly 640 subjects, a separate validation cohort made up of roughly 120 different subjects was used. The aim of the study was to test whether cataloging public T cell receptors could identify signatures of past pathogen exposure. Points the paper makes about the study in general: The classifier was reported to diagnose cytomegalovirus status with high specificity and sensitivity in both the original cohort and the validation cohort. Across donors, most TCR sequences were observed very rarely, whereas some public TCRs were present in many individuals. Of the cluster scores, 90% to 95% were above 0 in a later analysis, which found that TCRs clustered in the first cohort also tended to co-occur in the approximately 110 validation repertoires. All 120 or so repertoires were used to score co-occurrence in the validation cohort in a later analysis, because that analysis had no HLA typing for the cohort. According to the authors, the approach could potentially be generalized to other disease states and immunological phenotypes. Three of the identified cytomegalovirus-associated TCR beta chains were confirmed in vitro to be specific for cytomegalovirus antigens. In the study, 150 to 200 TCR beta chains were listed as associated with cytomegalovirus.

The CDR3 measures 18 amino acids from cysteine to phenylalanine. The kept DNA is CDR3 alone, 54 bases in frame from the first base. CDR1 SGHAT and CDR2 FQNNGV were looked up in the germline V gene. The germline ends are 20 bases apart after V is trimmed by 1 base and J by 7 bases. The protocol used for the library was the immunoSEQ multiplex PCR assay. The original methods were these. A statistical classification framework was built for diagnosing cytomegalovirus status from the catalog of TCR beta chain sequences. The source is immuneACCESS, and TCRdb retained only in-frame sequences with V and J called. Part of the clones is not carried over; for the studies checked, unresolved V genes explain less than half of this, and the remainder is unexplained. V, J and clone size are those of that table, while D and trimming were read from the DNA. This sample is represented by around 250,000 clones; nearly 90% of them were singletons. The ten largest clones take up under 0.4% of the sample.

Remarks on this clone: The target of this receptor is not known. It has no much larger one-base neighbor in the sample; base qualities were not kept.

The donors were included in the validation cohort of approximately 130 subjects, a group kept apart from the roughly 610-subject first cohort. The V gene is TRBV11-2 and the J gene is TRBJ1-6, with the D gene not clear enough to name. The TCR sequence derives from a woman aged 18-35 years in good health and CMV-seronegative. Input material: PBMCs. The sequence in DNA is TGTGCCAGCAGCTTAGTCCCCGTAACAATCAGTAGCAATTCACCCCTCCACTTT. This encodes CASSLVPVTISSNSPLHF.